The 13 T cell receptor beta chains below come from one sample, sequenced in a study of T cells after posttransplantation cyclophosphamide. Some clones are missing from TCRdb's copy, which holds only in-frame ones; the method was immunoSEQ multiplex PCR. The sample has fewer than 40,000 clones, around 90% seen once. The sample comprised PBMCs. Source of these receptors: a woman aged 40 to 50 with a blood cancer, CMV-positive, and with a related stem cell donor.

The CDR3 loop is CASSSQGLRSGANVLTF. DNA for the CDR3: TGTGCCAGCAGCTCTCAGGGATTGCGCTCTGGGGCCAACGTCCTGACTTTC. The gene calls are TRBV28 and TRBJ2-6, with D possibly being TRBD1 (5 bases). Looked up from germline, CDR1 is MDHEN and CDR2 is SYDVKM. V was cut by 6 bases and J by 0 bases, with 15 bases left in between. This CDR3 spans 17 amino acids.

This rearrangement joins TRBV11-2 to TRBJ2-5, with unresolved D. CDR1 is SGHAT and CDR2 is FQNNGV in the germline V gene. V was pared by 4 bases and J by 3 bases, with 6 bases between. The CDR3 totals 12 residues. Written as DNA, the CDR3 is TGTGCCAGCAGCTCGCAGGAAGAGACCCAGTACTTC. It translates to CASSSQEETQYF. The full variable domain, rest sourced from reference TRBV11-2 and TRBJ2-5, is EAGVAQSPRYKIIEKRQSVAFWCNPISGHATLYWYQQILGQGPKLLIQFQNNGVVDDSQLPKDRFSAERLKGVDSTLKIQPAKLEDSAVYLCASSSQEETQYFGPGTRLLVL.

This clone showed up just a few times. This rearrangement joins TRBV2 to TRBJ1-1, with 7 bases that match TRBD1. CDR3 length: 12 residues. The V segment lost 5 bases and the J segment 7 bases; nucleotides outside the gene matches: 4. Germline-derived CDR1 and CDR2 are SNHLY and FYNNEI. CDR3 residues: CASSRQGDEAFF. For the CDR3, the DNA is TGTGCCAGCAGTCGCCAGGGGGATGAAGCTTTCTTT. The full variable domain, with the rest looked up from reference TRBV2 and TRBJ1-1, is EPEVTQTPSHQVTQMGQEVILRCVPISNHLYFYWYRQILGQKVEFLVSFYNNEISEKSEIFDDQFSVERPDGSNFTLKIRSTKLEDSAMYFCASSRQGDEAFFGQGTRLTVV.

The V call is TRBV2, the J call TRBJ2-3; D is undetermined. Trimming shortened V by 8 bases and J by 3 bases, and 24 bases separated the two germline ends. The CDR3 is 17 residues long. Per germline, CDR1 SNHLY and CDR2 FYNNEI. CDR3 nucleotides: TGTGCCAGCGATAATCCGGTAGACATCGCTCCTACAGATACGCAGTATTTT. Protein: CASDNPVDIAPTDTQYF.

The chain combines TRBV5-1 with TRBJ2-3, with TRBD1 identical over 9 bases. Germline loops: CDR1 SGHRS, CDR2 YFSETQ. The ends lost 5 bases at V and 6 bases at J; junction bases unmatched: 4. The CDR3 spans 13 residues. CDR3 region: CASRGQGRDTQYF. The CDR3 bases are TGCGCCAGCAGGGGACAGGGAAGGGATACGCAGTATTTT.

J is TRBJ1-4 and V is TRBV2, with 10 bases lining up with TRBD1. Germline V gene sequence: CDR1 SNHLY, CDR2 FYNNEI. The J segment lost 8 bases and the V segment lost 7 bases, leaving 13 bases of the junction unmatched. The CDR3 is 16 residues long. In nucleotides, the CDR3 is TGTGCCAGCAAGATTTCGGGGACAGGGGTTTGGGAAAAACTGTTTTTT. This gives the protein CASKISGTGVWEKLFF.

V and J are TRBV11-1 and TRBJ1-5; D is unresolved. The V end was cut by 0 bases, the J end by 3 bases, with 3 bases between. This CDR3 is built from 13 residues. The germline CDR1 and CDR2 sequences are SGHAT and FQDESV (reference sequence). In DNA, the CDR3 is TGTGCCAGCAGCTTAGCCTCCAATCAGCCCCAGCATTTT. It is translated as CASSLASNQPQHF.

This sequence joins TRBV10-2 and TRBJ1-5, with 7 bases fitting TRBD1. CDR3 size: 16 residues. J lost 3 bases, V lost 2 bases, and 7 bases had no gene match. CDR1 and CDR2 from the germline V gene are WSHSY and SAAADI. The CDR3 sequence is CASSEPGGTSNQPQHF. In DNA form, the CDR3 reads TGCGCCAGCAGTGAGCCAGGGGGTACTTCCAATCAGCCCCAGCATTTT.

The rearrangement joins TRBV7-2 to TRBJ2-4; the match to TRBD1 covers 7 bases. V lost 1 base, J lost 1 base, and 13 bases stayed unmatched. This CDR3 spans 19 amino acids. Germline V gene lookup returns CDR1 SGHTA and CDR2 FQGNSA. In DNA, the CDR3 is TGTGCCAGCAGCTTAGGGGGAGAGGGGGCGTCATCTGCCAAAAACATTCAGTACTTC. Translating gives CASSLGGEGASSAKNIQYF.

V gene TRBV28 combines with J gene TRBJ2-5; 8 bases match TRBD1. Germline values: CDR1 MDHEN, CDR2 SYDVKM. After removal of 5 bases from V and 1 base from J, the junction contained 9 bases not matched to a gene. This CDR3 is built from 16 residues. CDR3 sequence: CASSGYADRAQETQYF. The DNA of the CDR3 is TGTGCCAGCAGTGGCTACGCGGACAGGGCCCAAGAGACCCAGTACTTC.

V usage is TRBV9 and J usage is TRBJ2-7, with 8 bases matching TRBD1. J gave up 2 bases and V 0 bases, and 4 bases lay outside the gene matches. The CDR3 is 15 residues long. In germline, CDR1 is SGDLS, CDR2 YYNGEE. CDR3 in amino acids: CASSVAGGPAYEQYF. CDR3 bases: TGTGCCAGCAGCGTAGCAGGGGGCCCTGCCTACGAGCAGTACTTC.

The J gene is TRBJ2-7, the V gene TRBV19; perhaps TRBD2 as D (5 bases). The germline CDR1 and CDR2 sequences are LNHDA and SQIVND (reference sequence). Trimming cost V 2 bases and J 5 bases, with 13 bases left between them. This CDR3 has 14 residues. CDR3 DNA sequence: TGTGCCAGTAGTATAAAGTATTCGGGGAACGAGCAGTACTTC. It yields the protein CASSIKYSGNEQYF.

This chain connects TRBV18 to TRBJ2-3, with a tentative D call TRBD1 (6 bases). The germline CDR1 and CDR2 sequences are KGHSH and LQKENI. V was pared by 6 bases and J by 2 bases, with 24 bases between. CDR3 size: 18 residues. The CDR3 spells CASSLELGTWPPTDTQYF. The CDR3 DNA sequence: TGTGCCAGCTCGCTAGAACTGGGGACATGGCCCCCCACAGATACGCAGTATTTT. Full variable domain (remainder filled in from reference TRBV18 and TRBJ2-3): NAGVMQNPRHLVRRRGQEARLRCSPMKGHSHVYWYRQLPEEGLKFMVYLQKENIIDESGMPKERFSAEFPKEGPSILRIQQVVRGDSAAYFCASSLELGTWPPTDTQYFGPGTRLTVL.